Listed below are T cell receptor beta chains from one sample, sequenced in a study of T cell responses to AZD1222 COVID-19 vaccine. The method was immunoSEQ multiplex PCR; TCRdb's version includes in-frame clones alone and lacks a portion of them. The table has around 150,000 clones, 85% to 90% seen once. The source material was peripheral blood, sampled on day 0 of AZD1222 vaccination. The receptors originated from an adult in good health. CDR3s leave out the opening cysteine and the closing phenylalanine or tryptophan. The order of the fields is V gene, CDR3 protein.

v_call: TRBV5-8
cdr3_aa: ASSRGTAKRDEKLF

v_call: TRBV15
cdr3_aa: ATSRSGKNTEAF

v_call: TRBV6-1
cdr3_aa: ASSEGGRGRNIQY

v_call: TRBV10-3
cdr3_aa: AISEPRAYGYT

v_call: TRBV19
cdr3_aa: ASSISPGTGLNTEAF

v_call: TRBV7-2
cdr3_aa: ASSFRQGLGNTIY

v_call: TRBV5-4
cdr3_aa: ASSRKDSAETQY

v_call: TRBV7-6
cdr3_aa: ASSRGQGGNTIY

v_call: TRBV20-1
cdr3_aa: SYGGDREAF

v_call: TRBV5-1
cdr3_aa: ASSFNTKQGANYGYT

v_call: TRBV5-1
cdr3_aa: ASSLAGQGIDTQY

v_call: TRBV5-1
cdr3_aa: ASSLEAANSNQPQH

v_call: TRBV12-3/TRBV12-4
cdr3_aa: ASSDRGNIQY

v_call: TRBV6-5
cdr3_aa: ASSHREGSGNTIY

v_call: TRBV6-5
cdr3_aa: ASRTGIYGYT

v_call: TRBV27
cdr3_aa: ASSLTDRAGYT